The source of this TCR beta chain is a study of T cells in Graves' hyperthyroidism and ophthalmopathy (dated by TCRdb to 2018 to 2020). At the level of the whole study: Peripheral blood samples were taken at initial diagnosis, before any treatment was given. TCR V-J signatures able to tell the groups apart were searched for in a discovery cohort of around 95 patients, of whom 40 to 45 had Graves' ophthalmopathy and roughly 58 had stable Graves' hyperthyroidism. Whether ophthalmopathy could be predicted prospectively was tested in an independent validation cohort made up of approximately 19 hyperthyroidism patients plus 17 patients who later progressed to ophthalmopathy. The 100 discovery patients were divided at random into training and test sets in a 7:3 ratio. In addition, the study compared T-cell repertoires in thyroid tissue and in blood from five or six Graves' hyperthyroidism patients. After sampling, hyperthyroidism patients received methimazole starting at 30 mg daily, and ophthalmopathy patients received high-dose intravenous methylprednisolone. According to the paper, TCR Vbeta CDR3 sequencing was carried out on 120 to 150 peripheral blood samples, which came from under 50 ophthalmopathy, approximately 72 hyperthyroidism and about 17 progressor patients.

Here is what the overall study found, with its caveats: In validation, the model predicted progression to ophthalmopathy with roughly 70% sensitivity and 72% to 85% specificity, a median of 6.5 months before onset. A 13 V-J signature model separated ophthalmopathy from stable hyperthyroidism, with around 90% sensitivity and around 84% specificity in cross-validation and 80%/75% in testing. Blood samples also contained most of the expanded thyroid clonotypes (frequency above 0.001), which suggests that blood repertoires may reflect thyroid immune responses. No statistical method was used to fix the sample size in advance, and group allocation was not hidden from the investigators.

This clonotype was counted ten times or more. This receptor's antigen is unknown. One end of the junction is discordant with germline, which a read error may explain. CDR1 is given as KGHDR and CDR2 as SFDVKD, both from the germline V gene. From the cysteine through the phenylalanine, the CDR3 covers 14 amino acids. Left in the record is the CDR3 DNA by itself, 42 bases read in frame from the first base. Moderately to severely active disease, a Clinical Activity Score of at least 3, a NOSPECS grade of at least 4, and a duration under 3 months were present in ophthalmopathy patients. Any patient with an uncontrolled infection, another autoimmune disease, pregnancy or lactation was excluded. Clinical symptoms, serum thyroxine and TRAb, thyroid ultrasound, and orbital computed tomography formed the basis for the diagnoses. Ficoll-Paque density gradient centrifugation was used to isolate PBMCs from 8 to 10 ml of fresh peripheral blood. Total RNA was extracted using Trizol reagent, and RNA quality was assessed on an Agilent 2100 Bioanalyzer.

TCR beta CDR3 regions were amplified from RNA transcripts. For the first round of RT-PCR on the TCR CDR3, the HTBI primer set was used together with the Qiagen OneStep RT-PCR kit. The libraries were constructed in a second round of multiplex PCR and then size-selected and purified. Libraries were sequenced paired-end with 100 bp reads on an Illumina HiSeq2000. As for how the authors treated the data: SOAPnuke was used to process the raw data, throwing out any read that contained adapters or uncalled bases, had a mean Phred below 15, or lacked an exact constant-primer or identifier match. COPE v1.2.5 was used to merge the high-quality paired reads, and each unique nucleotide sequence was defined as a clonotype. MiTCR v1.1 was used to align clonotypes to the IMGT TRBV, TRBD and TRBJ reference segments. The analysis was restricted to V-J combinations with a frequency above 0.0001, which together covered over 99% of the repertoires. The TCS score was defined as the ratio of F50 (clonal expansion) to E x V (chaos), calculated using BLOSUM62-based TCRdist between CDR3 peptides within each V-J. Welch's t-statistics and random forest reduced several hundred V-J features to about 13, which were used in a naive Bayes classifier (R e1071). Thyroid-blood repertoire similarity was quantified with the Morisita-Horn index. The public reads were reprocessed in TCRdb via fastp at Q25 and MiXCR, keeping in-frame beta chains. Every CDR3 protein is listed once, alongside the most common genes and DNA of its rows. These V and J calls rely on TCRdb rather than the paper's analysis. The sample table contains hundreds of thousands of distinct CDR3 sequences; only one count was recorded for over 12% of them. The ten biggest clones cover approximately 4.3% of the sample.

This receptor was identified in a woman aged 40 to 50 with Graves' ophthalmopathy. The V and J genes are TRBV24-1 and TRBJ1-1; no D segment can be confidently identified. The sample was blood. The sequenced DNA: TGTGCCACCAGTGGGAGAGGGTTAGACACTGAAACTTTCTTT. This yields the protein CATSGRGLDTETFF.